Below, 7 T cell receptor beta chains from the same sample are listed, as sequenced in a study of blood T cell repertoires in COVID-19. Sequenced by immunoSEQ multiplex PCR; TCRdb stores in-frame clones only, minus some. The table has about 270,000 clones, roughly 86% seen once. Sequencing used PBMCs or T cells enriched from blood (not recorded which). The receptors shown here come from an older woman who had recovered from COVID-19.

This chain uses TRBV27 with TRBJ2-2, with 10 bases fitting TRBD2. CDR3 size: 17 residues. CDR1 and CDR2 (germline): MNHEY, SMNVEV (reference sequence). V lost 6 bases and J lost 3; bases outside the gene matches: 10. The chain's CDR3 is CASRSFGLAEYTGELFF. In DNA, the CDR3 is TGTGCCAGCAGGTCTTTCGGACTAGCGGAGTACACCGGGGAGCTGTTTTTT.

The sample holds one count of this clone. V gene TRBV5-1 combines with J gene TRBJ2-2; 11 bases match TRBD2. This CDR3 spans 19 amino acids. V trimming: 2 bases; J trimming: 6 bases; junction bases outside the gene matches: 15. CDR1 SGHRS and CDR2 YFSETQ come from the germline V gene. This CDR3 reads CASSFTSGGPKRYAGELFF. In nucleotides, the CDR3 is TGCGCCAGCAGCTTCACTAGCGGGGGCCCCAAGAGGTATGCCGGGGAGCTGTTTTTT.

V is TRBV9 and J is TRBJ2-5; 7 bases align to TRBD1. There are 14 residues in the CDR3. With V trimmed by 0 bases and J by 5 bases, 4 bases remained unmatched. Germline V gives CDR1 SGDLS, CDR2 YYNGEE. CDR3 region: CASSVVGGGETQYF. DNA for the CDR3: TGTGCCAGCAGCGTAGTAGGGGGCGGCGAGACCCAGTACTTC.

The chain is built from TRBV7-9 and TRBJ1-1; D gene uncertain. The germline gives CDR1 SEHNR, CDR2 FQNEAQ (reference sequence). CDR3 size: 11 residues. With 5 bases removed from V and 5 bases from J, the gap between germline ends came to 6 bases. The DNA of the CDR3 is TGTGCCAGCAGCACCACTACTGAAGCTTTCTTT. Amino acid sequence: CASSTTTEAFF.

The chain recombines TRBV3-1 (or the pseudogene TRBV3-2) with TRBJ1-2; D call uncertain. This CDR3 comprises 13 residues. The germline V gene encodes CDR1 LGHDT and CDR2 YNNKEL (reference sequence). Trimming left V 0 bases short and J 8 bases short, with 10 bases between. The CDR3 region has the DNA TGTGCCAGCAGCCAAGACCTGGGCCGCGGCTACACCTTC. Its translation is CASSQDLGRGYTF.

The J gene is TRBJ2-7, the V gene TRBV5-1; 7 bases are shared with TRBD2. The CDR3 is 14 amino acids. The germline V gene has CDR1 SGHRS and CDR2 YFSETQ. J gave up 4 bases and V 1 base, and 5 bases lay outside the gene matches. The CDR3 DNA sequence: TGCGCCAGCAGCTTGAGGGCTAGCGGTTACGAGCAGTACTTC. Amino acid sequence: CASSLRASGYEQYF.

V usage is TRBV2 and J usage is TRBJ2-3, with 9 nucleotides matching TRBD1. This CDR3 is built from 14 residues. CDR1 is SNHLY, CDR2 FYNNEI, per germline. The V and J ends lost 2 bases and 4 bases, in that order; junction bases with no gene match: 1. The CDR3, as DNA: TGTGCCAGCAGTGAATACAGGGGGCCAGATACGCAGTATTTT. Residues: CASSEYRGPDTQYF.